A single sample gave rise to the 19 T cell receptor beta chains below, sequenced in a study of T-cell memory formation after mild COVID-19. A single record per CDR3 protein comes from TCRdb applying MiXCR to the 5' RACE reads. The table shows 300,000 to 400,000 distinct CDR3 sequences, with roughly 15% occurring only once. Sequenced: PBMCs or a T cell subset sorted from them (not recorded which). The source is a young man who had mild COVID-19 (a few samples of this study predate the infection). Cell type and time point are not known.

This clonotype occurred a few times. This rearrangement joins TRBV20-1 to TRBJ1-2, with 7 bases fitting TRBD1. Unmatched junction bases numbered 6, after V lost 5 bases and J lost 3 bases. CDR3 length: 13 amino acids. Germline CDR1 is DFQATT and CDR2 is SNEGSKA (reference sequence). In nucleotides, the CDR3 is TGCAGTGCTGCCCGACAGGGCCACTATGGCTACACCTTC. Residues: CSAARQGHYGYTF.

The V gene is TRBV18, the J gene TRBJ1-6, with 8 bases that match TRBD1. CDR3 size: 15 residues. V was clipped by 0 bases and J by 7 bases; unmatched bases: 2. The germline V gene has CDR1 KGHSH and CDR2 LQKENI. CDR3 sequence (DNA): TGTGCCAGCTCACCACCGGACAGGGAAAATTCACCCCTCCACTTT. Translation gives CASSPPDRENSPLHF.

There are a few counts of this clonotype. The V and J genes are TRBV4-1 and TRBJ1-5, with D uncertain. The CDR3 is 15 residues long. Trimming left V 1 base short and J 1 base short, with 8 bases between. The germline gives CDR1 MGHRA, CDR2 YSYEKL. The CDR3 bases are TGCGCCAGCAGCCAAGTCCAGGACAGCAATCAGCCCCAGCATTTT. It yields the protein CASSQVQDSNQPQHF.

The chain links TRBV7-9 to TRBJ1-1; D not certain. This CDR3 contains 14 residues. Between the trimmed V and J ends, which lost 1 base and 4 bases, there was a span of 10 bases. Germline CDR1 and CDR2: SEHNR and FQNEAQ (reference sequence). CDR3 sequence reads: CASSLDLVFTEAFF. The DNA of the CDR3 is TGTGCCAGCAGCTTAGACCTAGTTTTCACTGAAGCTTTCTTT.

The V and J genes are TRBV7-8 and TRBJ1-1; D is undetermined. The V and J ends lost 8 bases and 0 bases respectively, with 4 bases between them. CDR1 and CDR2 (germline): SGHVS, FQNEAQ. The CDR3 consists of 11 residues. The CDR3 nucleotides are TGTGCCAGCGGGGTGAACACTGAAGCTTTCTTT. Amino acid sequence: CASGVNTEAFF.

V is TRBV11-2 and J is TRBJ2-1; D remains ambiguous. The germline CDR1 and CDR2 sequences are SGHAT and FQNNGV. CDR3 size: 12 residues. V was clipped by 1 base and J by 10 bases, with 8 bases between them. In DNA form, the CDR3 reads TGTGCCAGCAGCTTAGGGGATAGGGAGCAGTTCTTC. It yields the protein CASSLGDREQFF.

The rearrangement uses TRBV19 and TRBJ1-1; 8 positions agree with TRBD1. The CDR3 spans 13 residues. Unmatched junction bases numbered 4, after V lost 1 base and J lost 9 bases. Germline V gene lookup returns CDR1 LNHDA and CDR2 SQIVND (reference sequence). The CDR3 DNA reads TGTGCCAGTAGTATAGCCGGACAGGGAAAAGCTTTCTTT. Translated: CASSIAGQGKAFF.

This clonotype has more than one count but fewer than ten. The J gene is TRBJ2-7, the V gene TRBV7-9; D is unclear. Germline values: CDR1 SEHNR, CDR2 FQNEAQ (reference sequence). V lost 2 bases to trimming and J lost 0 bases, with 23 bases between them. The CDR3 length is 19 residues. For the CDR3, the DNA is TGTGCCAGCAGCTTACAGCGTACGAAGACGGAAACAATCTCCTACGAGCAGTACTTC. It yields the protein CASSLQRTKTETISYEQYF.

This chain links TRBV28 with TRBJ2-4; tentative D call: TRBD1 (6 bases). Trimming took off 3 bases at V and 7 bases at J, with 22 bases between the two ends. CDR1 is MDHEN, CDR2 SYDVKM, per germline. This CDR3 comprises 17 residues. DNA for the CDR3: TGTGCCAGCAGTTTTCGACAGGCCGGAGGCTGGGGGAACATTCAGTACTTC. It is translated as CASSFRQAGGWGNIQYF. The full variable domain, its missing parts supplied by reference TRBV28 and TRBJ2-4, is DVKVTQSSRYLVKRTGEKVFLECVQDMDHENMFWYRQDPGLGLRLIYFSYDVKMKEKGDIPEGYSVSREKKERFSLILESASTNQTSMYLCASSFRQAGGWGNIQYFGAGTRLSVL.

This chain uses TRBV7-3 with TRBJ2-1; 10 positions agree with TRBD2. CDR1 and CDR2 (germline): SGHTA, FQGTGA. The CDR3 runs to 15 residues. Trimming at V came to 4 bases and at J to 4 bases, leaving 4 bases not matched to a gene. The CDR3 sequence is CASSSLAGRYNEQFF. CDR3 bases: TGTGCCAGCAGCTCACTAGCGGGGAGGTACAATGAGCAGTTCTTC.

This chain connects TRBV25-1 to TRBJ2-5, with 9 nucleotides matching TRBD1. Germline V gene lookup returns CDR1 MGHDK and CDR2 SYGVNS. The V and J ends lost 8 bases and 5 bases, in that order; junction bases with no gene match: 9. The CDR3 totals 14 residues. The CDR3 nucleotides are TGTGCCAGCCAGAGACCCGGACAGGGGGAGACCCAGTACTTC. It yields the protein CASQRPGQGETQYF.

This clonotype was found a few times. The chain couples TRBV20-1 to TRBJ2-2; TRBD2 matches at 7 bases. Trimming cost V 6 bases and J 8 bases; bases outside gene matches: 3. The CDR3 is made up of 11 amino acids. Germline CDR1 DFQATT, CDR2 SNEGSKA (reference sequence). CDR3 in DNA: TGCAGTGCCCCGCGGGGGGGGGAGCTGTTTTTT. Amino acids: CSAPRGGELFF.

This clonotype was recorded at least ten times. This chain uses TRBV5-1 with TRBJ1-1; D remains unclear. Trimming took off 1 base at V and 3 bases at J, with 13 bases between the two ends. This CDR3 contains 15 residues. Per germline, CDR1 SGHRS and CDR2 YFSETQ. This chain's CDR3 is CASSLSRVQDTEAFF. Written as DNA, the CDR3 is TGCGCCAGCAGCTTGTCTCGGGTTCAGGACACTGAAGCTTTCTTT.

J is TRBJ1-2 and V is TRBV20-1; D ambiguous. The CDR3 has 13 residues. The ends were cut back, 6 bases at V and 7 bases at J, with 18 bases in the middle. CDR1 is DFQATT, CDR2 SNEGSKA, per germline (reference sequence). This CDR3 reads CSAADSEVGGYTF. The CDR3 DNA follows: TGCAGTGCGGCCGACTCCGAAGTGGGTGGCTACACCTTC.

V usage is TRBV7-2 and J usage is TRBJ2-3; a weak D match, TRBD2 (5 bases). Germline V gives CDR1 SGHTA, CDR2 FQGNSA. The CDR3 spans 16 residues. Trimming left V 1 base short and J 5 bases short, with 16 bases between. The CDR3 spells CASSLGPTGSGDTQYF. The DNA for the CDR3 is TGTGCCAGCAGCTTAGGGCCGACGGGGAGTGGAGATACGCAGTATTTT.

V is TRBV5-4 and J is TRBJ1-5; D possibly corresponds to TRBD1 (5 bases). The germline gives CDR1 SGHNT, CDR2 YYREEE (reference sequence). Trimming cost V 4 bases and J 6 bases, with 14 bases left between them. The CDR3 is 14 residues long. The CDR3 here is CASSPDRWSQPQHF. The CDR3 DNA sequence: TGTGCCAGCAGCCCTGACAGATGGAGTCAGCCCCAGCATTTT.

This clonotype was detected a few times. This rearrangement joins TRBV7-8 to TRBJ1-2, with 11 bases that match TRBD1. Trimming took 4 bases from V and 8 from J; bases not matched to a gene: 3. This CDR3 region has 13 residues. In germline, CDR1 is SGHVS, CDR2 FQNEAQ. The CDR3 coding sequence is TGTGCCAGCAGCTCCGGACAGGGGGCGGGCTACACCTTC. Translation gives CASSSGQGAGYTF.

The chain is built from TRBV12-3 or TRBV12-4 and TRBJ2-7; TRBD1 or TRBD2 may be the D gene (6 bases each). V was pared by 7 bases and J by 2 bases, with 15 bases between. The CDR3 is 14 amino acids. CDR3 sequence reads: CASTSGAPPYEQYF. CDR3 in DNA: TGTGCCAGCACCTCGGGGGCACCTCCCTACGAGCAGTACTTC.

This clonotype was detected a few times. This rearrangement joins TRBV7-6 to TRBJ2-7, with D perhaps given as TRBD1 or TRBD2 (5 bases each). V lost 8 bases and J 6 bases, leaving 8 bases between the germline ends. The germline CDR1 and CDR2 sequences are SGHVS and FNYEAQ. The CDR3 has 10 residues. CDR3 sequence: CASPGTEQYV. The DNA of the CDR3 is TGTGCCAGCCCAGGGACCGAGCAGTACGTC.